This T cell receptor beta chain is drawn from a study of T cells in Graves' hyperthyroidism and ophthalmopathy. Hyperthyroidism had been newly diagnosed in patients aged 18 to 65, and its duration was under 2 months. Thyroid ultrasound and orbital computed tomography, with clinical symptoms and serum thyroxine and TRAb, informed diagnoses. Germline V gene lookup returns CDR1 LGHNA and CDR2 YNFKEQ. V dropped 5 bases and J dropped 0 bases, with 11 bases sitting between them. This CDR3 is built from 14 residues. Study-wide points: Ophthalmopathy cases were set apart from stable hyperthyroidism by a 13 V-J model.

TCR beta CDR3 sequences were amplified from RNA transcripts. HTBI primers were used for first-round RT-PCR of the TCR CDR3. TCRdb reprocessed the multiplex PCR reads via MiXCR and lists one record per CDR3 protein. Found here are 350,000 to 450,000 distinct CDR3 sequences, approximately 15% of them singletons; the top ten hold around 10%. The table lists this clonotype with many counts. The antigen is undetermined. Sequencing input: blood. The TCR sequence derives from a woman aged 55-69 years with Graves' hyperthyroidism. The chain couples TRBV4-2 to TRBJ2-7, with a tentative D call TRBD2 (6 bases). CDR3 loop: CASSNRGSSYEQYF. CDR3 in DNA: TGTGCCAGCAGCAACCGGGGGAGCTCCTACGAGCAGTACTTC.